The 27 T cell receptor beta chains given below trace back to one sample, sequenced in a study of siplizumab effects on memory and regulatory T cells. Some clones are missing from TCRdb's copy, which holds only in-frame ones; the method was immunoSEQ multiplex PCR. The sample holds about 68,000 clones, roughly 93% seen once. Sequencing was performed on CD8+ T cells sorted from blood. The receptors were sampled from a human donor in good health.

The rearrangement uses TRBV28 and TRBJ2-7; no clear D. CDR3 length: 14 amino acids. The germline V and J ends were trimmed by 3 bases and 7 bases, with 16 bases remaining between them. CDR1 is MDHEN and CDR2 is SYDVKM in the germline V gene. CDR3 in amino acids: CASSFMRSVGEQYF. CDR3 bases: TGTGCCAGCAGTTTTATGCGCTCCGTGGGGGAGCAGTACTTC. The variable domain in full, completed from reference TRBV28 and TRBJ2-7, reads DVKVTQSSRYLVKRTGEKVFLECVQDMDHENMFWYRQDPGLGLRLIYFSYDVKMKEKGDIPEGYSVSREKKERFSLILESASTNQTSMYLCASSFMRSVGEQYFGPGTRLTVT.

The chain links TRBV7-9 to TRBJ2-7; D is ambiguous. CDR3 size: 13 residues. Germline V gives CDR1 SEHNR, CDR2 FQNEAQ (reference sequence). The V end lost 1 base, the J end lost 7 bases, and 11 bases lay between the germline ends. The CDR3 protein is CASSLVGQEEQYF. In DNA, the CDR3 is TGTGCCAGCAGCTTAGTAGGGCAAGAAGAGCAGTACTTC.

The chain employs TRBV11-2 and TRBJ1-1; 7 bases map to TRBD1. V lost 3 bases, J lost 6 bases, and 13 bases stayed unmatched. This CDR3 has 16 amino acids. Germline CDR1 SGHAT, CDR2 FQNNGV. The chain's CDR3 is CASSFPGQYISAEAFF. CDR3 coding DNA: TGTGCCAGCAGCTTCCCGGGACAGTATATTTCCGCTGAAGCTTTCTTT.

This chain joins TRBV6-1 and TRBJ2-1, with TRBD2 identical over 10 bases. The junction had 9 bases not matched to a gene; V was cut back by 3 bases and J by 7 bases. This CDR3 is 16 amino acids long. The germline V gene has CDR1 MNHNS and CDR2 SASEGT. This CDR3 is CASSELAGGSGNEQFF. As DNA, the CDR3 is TGTGCCAGCAGTGAGTTAGCGGGGGGCTCCGGTAATGAGCAGTTCTTC.

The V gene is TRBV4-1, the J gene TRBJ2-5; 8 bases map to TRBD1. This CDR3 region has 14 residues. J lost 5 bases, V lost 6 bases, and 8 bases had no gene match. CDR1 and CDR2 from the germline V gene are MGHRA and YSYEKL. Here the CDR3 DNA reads TGCGCCAGCAGGGAGACAGGGGCAGGGGAGACCCAGTACTTC. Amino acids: CASRETGAGETQYF.

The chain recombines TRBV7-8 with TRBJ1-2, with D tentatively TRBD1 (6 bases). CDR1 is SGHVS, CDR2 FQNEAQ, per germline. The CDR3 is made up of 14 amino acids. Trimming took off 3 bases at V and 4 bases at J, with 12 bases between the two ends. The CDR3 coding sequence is TGTGCCAGCAGCTTGGGCGGGGGCGGCTATGGCTACACCTTC. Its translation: CASSLGGGGYGYTF.

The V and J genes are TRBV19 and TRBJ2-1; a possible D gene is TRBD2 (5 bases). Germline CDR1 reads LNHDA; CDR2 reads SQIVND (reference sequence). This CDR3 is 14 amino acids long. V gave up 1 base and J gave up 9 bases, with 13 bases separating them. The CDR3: CASSIVRGSGEQFF. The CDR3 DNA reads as TGTGCCAGTAGTATAGTCCGGGGTTCGGGTGAGCAGTTCTTC.

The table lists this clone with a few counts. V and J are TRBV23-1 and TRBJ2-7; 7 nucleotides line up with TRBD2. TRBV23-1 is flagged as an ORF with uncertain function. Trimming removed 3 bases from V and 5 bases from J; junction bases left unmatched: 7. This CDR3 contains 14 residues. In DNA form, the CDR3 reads TGCGCCAGCAGTCATTGGGTCCGGGAGGACGAGCAGTACTTC. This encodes CASSHWVREDEQYF.

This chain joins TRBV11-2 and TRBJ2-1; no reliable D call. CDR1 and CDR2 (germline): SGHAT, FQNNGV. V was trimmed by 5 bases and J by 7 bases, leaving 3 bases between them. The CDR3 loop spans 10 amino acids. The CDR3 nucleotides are TGTGCCAGCAGCCTTAATGAGCAGTTCTTC. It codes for CASSLNEQFF. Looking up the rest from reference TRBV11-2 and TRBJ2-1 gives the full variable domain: EAGVAQSPRYKIIEKRQSVAFWCNPISGHATLYWYQQILGQGPKLLIQFQNNGVVDDSQLPKDRFSAERLKGVDSTLKIQPAKLEDSAVYLCASSLNEQFFGPGTRLTVL.

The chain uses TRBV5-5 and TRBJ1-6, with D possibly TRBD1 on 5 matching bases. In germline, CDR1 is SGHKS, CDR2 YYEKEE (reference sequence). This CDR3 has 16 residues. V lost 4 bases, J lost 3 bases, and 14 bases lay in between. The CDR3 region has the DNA TGTGCCAGCAGCCTCGCTGAGGGGTTCTATAATTCACCCCTCCACTTT. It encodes CASSLAEGFYNSPLHF.

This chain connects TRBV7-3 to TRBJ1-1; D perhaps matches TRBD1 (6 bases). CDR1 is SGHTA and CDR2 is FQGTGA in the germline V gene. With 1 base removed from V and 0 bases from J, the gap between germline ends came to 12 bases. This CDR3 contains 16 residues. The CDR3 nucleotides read TGTGCCAGCAGCTTAAGGGGGGCGGTGATGAACACTGAAGCTTTCTTT. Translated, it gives CASSLRGAVMNTEAFF.

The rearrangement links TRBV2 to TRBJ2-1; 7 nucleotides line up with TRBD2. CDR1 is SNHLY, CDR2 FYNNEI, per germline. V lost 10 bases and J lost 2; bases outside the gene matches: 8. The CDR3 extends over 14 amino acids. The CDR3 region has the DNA TGTGCCACCCAGGGTGGGGGGGCCTACAATGAGCAGTTCTTC. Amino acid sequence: CATQGGGAYNEQFF.

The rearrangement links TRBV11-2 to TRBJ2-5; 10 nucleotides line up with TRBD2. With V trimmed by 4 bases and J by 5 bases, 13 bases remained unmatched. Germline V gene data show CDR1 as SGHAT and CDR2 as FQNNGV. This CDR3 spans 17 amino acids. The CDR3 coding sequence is TGTGCCAGCAGCTATATTTGGGCTAGCGGGGGTATGGAGACCCAGTACTTC. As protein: CASSYIWASGGMETQYF.

The CDR3 region is CASKFDRGPTEAFF. The CDR3 nucleotides read TGTGCCAGCAAGTTCGACAGGGGGCCCACTGAAGCTTTCTTT. V gene TRBV7-9 combines with J gene TRBJ1-1; 10 bases fit TRBD1. Per the germline V gene, CDR1 is SEHNR and CDR2 is FQNEAQ (reference sequence). V was clipped by 7 bases and J by 4 bases; unmatched bases: 6. The CDR3 runs 14 residues.

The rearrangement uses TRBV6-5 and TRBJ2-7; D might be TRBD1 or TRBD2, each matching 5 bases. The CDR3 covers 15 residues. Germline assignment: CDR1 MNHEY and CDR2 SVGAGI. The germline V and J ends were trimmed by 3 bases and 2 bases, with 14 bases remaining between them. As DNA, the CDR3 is TGTGCCAGCAGTTATCAGCCAGGGACGACCTACGAGCAGTACTTC. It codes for CASSYQPGTTYEQYF.

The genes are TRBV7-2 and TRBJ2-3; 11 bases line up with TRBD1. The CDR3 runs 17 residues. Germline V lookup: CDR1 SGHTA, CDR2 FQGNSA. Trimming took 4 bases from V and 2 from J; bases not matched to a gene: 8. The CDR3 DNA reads TGTGCCAGCAGCTCGAGGGACAGGGGGGACGACACAGATACGCAGTATTTT. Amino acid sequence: CASSSRDRGDDTDTQYF.

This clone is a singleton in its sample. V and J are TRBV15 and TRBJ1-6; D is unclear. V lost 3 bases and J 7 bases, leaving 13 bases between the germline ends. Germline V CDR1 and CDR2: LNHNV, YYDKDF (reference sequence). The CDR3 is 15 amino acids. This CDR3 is CATSSGSVVNSPLHF. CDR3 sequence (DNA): TGTGCCACCAGCAGTGGATCAGTTGTGAATTCACCCCTCCACTTT.

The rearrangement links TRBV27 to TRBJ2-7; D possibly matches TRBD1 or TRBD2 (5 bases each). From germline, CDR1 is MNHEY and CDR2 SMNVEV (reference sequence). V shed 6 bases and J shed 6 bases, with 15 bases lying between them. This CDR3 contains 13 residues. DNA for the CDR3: TGTGCCAGCAGCGTCGGGACGGGCGGCGAGCAGTACTTC. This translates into CASSVGTGGEQYF.

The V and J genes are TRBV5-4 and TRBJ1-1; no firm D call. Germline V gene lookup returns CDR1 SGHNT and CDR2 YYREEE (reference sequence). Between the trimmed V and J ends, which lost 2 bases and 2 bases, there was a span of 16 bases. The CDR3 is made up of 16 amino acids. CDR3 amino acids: CASSFILGDGNTEAFF. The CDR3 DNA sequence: TGTGCCAGCAGCTTTATTCTAGGCGACGGTAACACTGAAGCTTTCTTT.

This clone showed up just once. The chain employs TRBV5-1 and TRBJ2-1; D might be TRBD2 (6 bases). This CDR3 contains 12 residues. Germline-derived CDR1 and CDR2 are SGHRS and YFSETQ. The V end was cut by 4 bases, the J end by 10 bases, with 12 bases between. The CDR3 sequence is CASSTELAEQFF. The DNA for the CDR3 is TGCGCCAGCAGCACCGAACTAGCCGAGCAGTTCTTC.

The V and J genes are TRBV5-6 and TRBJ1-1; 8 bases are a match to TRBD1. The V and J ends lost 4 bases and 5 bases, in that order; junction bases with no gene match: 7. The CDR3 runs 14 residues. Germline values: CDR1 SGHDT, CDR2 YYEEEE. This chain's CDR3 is CASSPPGGGTEAFF. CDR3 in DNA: TGTGCCAGCAGCCCTCCAGGGGGCGGAACTGAAGCTTTCTTT.

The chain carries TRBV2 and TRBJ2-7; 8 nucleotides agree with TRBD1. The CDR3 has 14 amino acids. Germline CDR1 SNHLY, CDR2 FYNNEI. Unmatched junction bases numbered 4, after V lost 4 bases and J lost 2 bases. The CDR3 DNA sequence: TGTGCCAGCAGTGCCGGGACAGGACCCTACGAGCAGTACTTC. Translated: CASSAGTGPYEQYF.

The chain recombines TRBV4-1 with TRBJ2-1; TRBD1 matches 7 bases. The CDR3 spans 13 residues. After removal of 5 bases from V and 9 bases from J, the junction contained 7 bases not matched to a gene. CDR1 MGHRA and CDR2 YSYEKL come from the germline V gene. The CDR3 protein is CASSETGDVEQFF. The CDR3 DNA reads TGCGCCAGCAGCGAAACAGGGGATGTTGAGCAGTTCTTC.

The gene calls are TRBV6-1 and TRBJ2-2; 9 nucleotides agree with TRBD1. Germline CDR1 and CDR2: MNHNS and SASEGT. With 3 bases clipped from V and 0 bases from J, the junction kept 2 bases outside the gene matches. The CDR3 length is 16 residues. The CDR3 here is CASSEGTGSNTGELFF. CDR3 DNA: TGTGCCAGCAGTGAGGGGACAGGGTCGAACACCGGGGAGCTGTTTTTT.

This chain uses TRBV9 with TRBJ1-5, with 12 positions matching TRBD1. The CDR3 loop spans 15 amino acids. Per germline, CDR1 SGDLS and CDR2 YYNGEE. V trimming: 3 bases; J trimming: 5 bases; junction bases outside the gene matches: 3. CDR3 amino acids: CASSEGQGAYQPQHF. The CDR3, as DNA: TGTGCCAGCAGCGAGGGACAGGGGGCCTATCAGCCCCAGCATTTT.

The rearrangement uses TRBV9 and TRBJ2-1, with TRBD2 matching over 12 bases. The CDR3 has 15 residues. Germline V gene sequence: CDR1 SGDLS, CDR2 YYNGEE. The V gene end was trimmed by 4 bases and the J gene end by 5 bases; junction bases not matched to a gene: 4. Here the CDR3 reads CASSLGLAGDNEQFF. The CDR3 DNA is TGTGCCAGCAGCCTGGGACTAGCGGGCGACAATGAGCAGTTCTTC.

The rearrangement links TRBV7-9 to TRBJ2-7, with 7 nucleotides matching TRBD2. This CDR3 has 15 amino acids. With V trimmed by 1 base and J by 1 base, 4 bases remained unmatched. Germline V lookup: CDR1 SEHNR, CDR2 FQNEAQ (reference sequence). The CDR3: CASSLVGEGSYEQYF. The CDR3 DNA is TGTGCCAGCAGCTTAGTAGGGGAGGGGTCCTACGAGCAGTACTTC. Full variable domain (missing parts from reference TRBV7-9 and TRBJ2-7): DTGVSQNPRHKITKRGQNVTFRCDPISEHNRLYWYRQTLGQGPEFLTYFQNEAQLEKSRLLSDRFSAERPKGSFSTLEIQRTEQGDSAMYLCASSLVGEGSYEQYFGPGTRLTVT.